The entry below gives a single T cell receptor (beta chain) sequence along with its context. Its antigen remains unidentified. This entry belongs to a study of early T cells in non-severe SARS-CoV-2 infection. About the research overall: Investigators sequenced bulk RNA drawn from unsorted whole blood, and chains remained unpaired.

The library protocol tagged individual cDNA molecules with unique molecular identifiers. TCRdb itself ran the 5' RACE reads through MiXCR, one entry per CDR3 protein. The sample contains some 58,000 distinct CDR3 sequences, approximately 10% of which appear only once. Study-level points and caveats: VDJdb-based matching was biased toward anti-spike CD8 responses and missed private and CD4 specificities.

The sequencing here drew on whole blood, taken at baseline. This sequence originates from an adult who was a healthcare worker with PCR-confirmed SARS-CoV-2 infection or an uninfected control (not recorded which).

In nucleotides, the CDR3 is TGTGCCAGCACCGATACGAAGGTTGGAAACACCATATATTTT. It encodes CASTDTKVGNTIYF. The J gene is TRBJ1-3, the V gene TRBV5-6; D is ambiguous. Trimming pared 6 bases from V and 3 bases from J, leaving 13 bases between. The CDR3 has 14 residues. Germline V lookup: CDR1 SGHDT, CDR2 YYEEEE.